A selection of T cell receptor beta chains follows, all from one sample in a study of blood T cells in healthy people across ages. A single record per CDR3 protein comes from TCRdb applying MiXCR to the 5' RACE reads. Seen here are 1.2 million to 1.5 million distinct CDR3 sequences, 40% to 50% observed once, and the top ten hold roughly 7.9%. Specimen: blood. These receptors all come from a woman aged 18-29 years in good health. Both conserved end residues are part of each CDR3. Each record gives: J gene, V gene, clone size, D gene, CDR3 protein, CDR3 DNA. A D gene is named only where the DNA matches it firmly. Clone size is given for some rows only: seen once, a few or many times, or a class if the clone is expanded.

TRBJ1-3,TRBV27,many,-,CASSLSGQAGNTIYF,TGTGCCAGCAGTTTATCCGGGCAGGCTGGAAACACCATATATTTT
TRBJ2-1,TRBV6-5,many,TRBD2,CASRPLAGSYNEQFF,TGTGCCAGCAGGCCGCTAGCGGGATCCTACAATGAGCAGTTCTTC
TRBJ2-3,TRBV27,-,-,CASAGRLDTQYF,TGTGCCAGCGCAGGGAGGTTAGATACGCAGTATTTT
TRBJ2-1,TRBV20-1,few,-,CSAITPAYNEQFF,TGCAGTGCTATTACGCCAGCCTACAATGAGCAGTTCTTC
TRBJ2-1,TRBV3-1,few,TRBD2,CASSHGTSGKSGYNEQFF,TGTGCCAGCAGCCACGGGACTAGCGGGAAGTCTGGCTACAATGAGCAGTTCTTC
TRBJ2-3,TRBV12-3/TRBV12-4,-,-,CASRSPGVFTDTQYF,TGTGCCAGCAGGTCTCCGGGGGTCTTCACAGATACGCAGTATTTT
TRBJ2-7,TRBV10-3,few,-,CATLEKFAYEQYF,TGTGCCACCCTCGAAAAATTCGCCTACGAGCAGTACTTC
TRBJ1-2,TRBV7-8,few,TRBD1,CASSQGGSRGQSYGYTF,TGTGCCAGCAGCCAGGGAGGGTCCAGGGGGCAATCCTATGGCTACACCTTC
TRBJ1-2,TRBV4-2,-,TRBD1,CASSPMGTGGVYGYTF,TGTGCCAGCAGTCCAATGGGAACAGGGGGCGTCTATGGCTACACCTTC
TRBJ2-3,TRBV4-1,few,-,CASSQGGRGNRDTQYF,TGCGCCAGCAGCCAAGGGGGTCGGGGGAATCGAGATACGCAGTATTTT
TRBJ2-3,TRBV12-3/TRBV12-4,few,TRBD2,CASSTLLAASTDTQYF,TGTGCCAGCAGTACCCTACTAGCGGCTAGCACAGATACGCAGTATTTT
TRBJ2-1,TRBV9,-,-,CASGGGYGGPYEQFF,TGTGCCAGCGGCGGAGGGTACGGGGGGCCGTATGAGCAGTTCTTC
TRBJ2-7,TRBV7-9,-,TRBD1,CASKPGQSRYEQYF,TGTGCCAGCAAACCGGGACAGAGTCGGTACGAGCAGTACTTC